One sample yielded the 23 T cell receptor beta chains listed below, sequenced in a study of T cells in Graves' hyperthyroidism and ophthalmopathy. There were TCR beta CDR3 regions amplified from RNA transcripts. HTBI primers were employed in a first-round RT-PCR of the TCR CDR3. Via MiXCR, TCRdb re-called the multiplex PCR reads, giving one row per CDR3 protein. The profile shows about 580,000 distinct CDR3 sequences, 35% to 55% of them singletons. The sample taken for sequencing was peripheral blood or thyroid tissue (not recorded which). The receptors here all came from a woman under 30 with Graves' hyperthyroidism.

V gene TRBV29-1 combines with J gene TRBJ1-1; no clear D gene. Germline V gene data show CDR1 as SQVTM and CDR2 as ANQGSEA. There are 13 residues in the CDR3. Trimming shortened V by 7 bases and J by 1 base, and 13 bases separated the two germline ends. Written as DNA, the CDR3 is TGCAGCGCTTTGGCGAGAGAGAACACTGAAGCTTTCTTT. This codes for CSALARENTEAFF.

This chain uses TRBV30 with TRBJ1-2; D unresolved. The ends were cut back, 4 bases at V and 10 bases at J, with 13 bases in the middle. CDR1 GTSNPN and CDR2 SVGIG come from the germline V gene (reference sequence). There are 11 residues in the CDR3. This CDR3 is CAWTPGGVYTF. The CDR3 region has the DNA TGTGCCTGGACCCCAGGCGGGGTCTACACCTTC.

This clonotype appeared many times. This chain connects TRBV9 to TRBJ2-5; no clear D. Germline V gene sequence: CDR1 SGDLS, CDR2 YYNGEE. Trimming removed 3 bases at V and 0 bases at J, with 9 bases between. The CDR3 sequence is 14 residues long. CDR3 amino acids: CASSAYPNQETQYF. The DNA of the CDR3 is TGTGCCAGCAGCGCGTACCCCAACCAAGAGACCCAGTACTTC.

This clonotype was counted at least ten times. The chain is built from TRBV12-3 or TRBV12-4 and TRBJ2-7; D call uncertain. Between the trimmed V and J ends, which lost 8 bases and 3 bases, there was a span of 14 bases. The CDR3 sequence is 13 residues long. In DNA, the CDR3 is TGTGCCAGCGTAAGTAAAGACGGCTACGAGCAGTACTTC. Translated: CASVSKDGYEQYF.

This clonotype has at least ten counts. The V gene is TRBV5-8, the J gene TRBJ2-5; a weak D match, TRBD2 (7 bases). The V gene's germline CDR1 is SGHTS and CDR2 YDEGEE. The germline V and J ends were trimmed by 4 bases and 4 bases, with 17 bases remaining between them. The length of the CDR3 is 15 residues. In nucleotides, the CDR3 is TGTGCCAGCAGCAGCCCTCGGGGGGCAGGAGAGACCCAGTACTTC. This sequence encodes CASSSPRGAGETQYF.

In the case of this clonotype: At one of its ends the junction is not consistent with the germline gene, which may arise from a read error. The genes are TRBV12-3 or TRBV12-4 and TRBJ2-1; D call uncertain. The CDR3 contains 12 residues. The CDR3 DNA follows: TGTGCCAGCAGTCCCCAGTTCAATGGGCAGTTCTTC. Its protein product is CASSPQFNGQFF.

Ten or more counts support this clonotype. This sequence joins TRBV5-5 and TRBJ2-2, with TRBD2 matching 8 bases. The CDR3 has 16 residues. Germline V lookup: CDR1 SGHKS, CDR2 YYEKEE (reference sequence). J gave up 3 bases and V 4 bases, and 8 bases lay outside the gene matches. The CDR3 loop reads CASSREGIEDTGELFF. The CDR3 bases are TGTGCCAGCAGCCGGGAGGGGATTGAAGACACCGGGGAGCTGTTTTTT.

In this sample, this clonotype turned up many times. The chain employs TRBV4-2 and TRBJ2-7; no definite D call. Germline V lookup: CDR1 LGHNA, CDR2 YNFKEQ. This CDR3 contains 13 residues. Between the trimmed V and J ends, which lost 1 base and 5 bases, there was a span of 9 bases. The CDR3 coding sequence is TGTGCCAGCAGCCAAGTAGTACGTGACGAGCAGTACTTC. Translation: CASSQVVRDEQYF.

Regarding this clonotype: At one end, the junction sequence differs from germline, possibly due to a read error. The rearrangement joins TRBV2 to TRBJ1-5, with TRBD1 as a possible D gene (6 bases). Germline CDR1 reads SNHLY; CDR2 reads FYNNEI. This CDR3 has 15 amino acids. This CDR3 is CAGSEAPGGDQPQHF. CDR3 bases: TGTGCCGGCAGTGAAGCCCCCGGGGGCGACCAGCCCCAGCATTTT.

Many counts were recorded for this clonotype. The rearrangement links TRBV6-6 to TRBJ1-5; D is undetermined. Germline CDR1 and CDR2: MNHNY and SVGAGI (reference sequence). The V gene lost 1 base and the J gene lost 5 bases, with 15 bases spanning the gap. This CDR3 is built from 16 residues. In DNA form, the CDR3 reads TGTGCCAGCAGTTACTTAGAACCCAGAGGTTATCAGCCCCAGCATTTT. The encoded protein is CASSYLEPRGYQPQHF.

This clonotype was recorded at least ten times. The chain combines TRBV12-5 with TRBJ2-7; 7 nucleotides agree with TRBD1. Trimming took 7 bases from V and 5 from J; bases not matched to a gene: 14. The CDR3 covers 15 residues. The V gene's germline CDR1 is LGHNT and CDR2 FRNRAP. The CDR3 sequence is CASALEGRGLHEQYF. DNA of the CDR3: TGTGCTAGTGCCCTAGAGGGCAGGGGGTTACACGAGCAGTACTTC. Combining the CDR3 with reference TRBV12-5 and TRBJ2-7 gives the whole variable domain DARVTQTPRHKVTEMGQEVTMRCQPILGHNTVFWYRQTMMQGLELLAYFRNRAPLDDSGMPKDRFSAEMPDATLATLKIQPSEPRDSAVYFCASALEGRGLHEQYFGPGTRLTVT.

This clonotype turned up a few times. The chain couples TRBV4-3 to TRBJ2-2; 8 bases match TRBD1. The V and J ends lost 0 bases and 5 bases, in that order; junction bases with no gene match: 11. From germline, CDR1 is LGHNA and CDR2 YSLEER. CDR3 length: 18 residues. The CDR3 DNA reads as TGCGCCAGCAGCCAAGATCCCTCACAGGGGGGTGGGACCGGGGAGCTGTTTTTT. It yields the protein CASSQDPSQGGGTGELFF.

This clonotype was counted a few times. The CDR3 sequence is CASSVRRTTRDEQYF. For the CDR3, the DNA is TGTGCCAGCTCAGTACGGCGGACTACTAGAGACGAGCAGTACTTC. The chain combines TRBV18 with TRBJ2-7; perhaps TRBD2 as D (6 bases). CDR1 and CDR2 (germline): KGHSH, LQKENI. The CDR3 loop spans 15 amino acids. V was shortened by 5 bases and J by 5 bases, with 19 bases between the two germline ends.

This clonotype was found many times. The V call is TRBV6-6, the J call TRBJ1-2; 9 positions agree with TRBD1. This CDR3 comprises 13 residues. Germline CDR1 MNHNY, CDR2 SVGAGI (reference sequence). J was trimmed by 5 bases and V by 6 bases; bases with no gene match: 4. The CDR3 region has the DNA TGTGCCAGCAGAGACAGGGGGAGTTATGGCTACACCTTC. Encoded protein: CASRDRGSYGYTF.

The rearrangement joins TRBV7-4 to TRBJ1-5; 8 bases align to TRBD1. The CDR3 covers 16 residues. Germline V gives CDR1 SGHVT, CDR2 SQSDAQ. Trimming at V came to 7 bases and at J to 2 bases, leaving 10 bases not matched to a gene. Here the CDR3 DNA reads TGTGCCAGCACCTCCAGCCCGGGACAGGGCAATCAGCCCCAGCATTTT. Its translation is CASTSSPGQGNQPQHF.

This clonotype appeared a single time. The chain links TRBV24-1 to TRBJ2-5; 16 bases agree with TRBD2. V shed 3 bases and J 9 bases; nucleotides not matched to a gene: 12. Germline V gene lookup returns CDR1 KGHDR and CDR2 SFDVKD. The CDR3 has 18 amino acids. The CDR3: CATSDTGLAGGPGEAQYF. The CDR3 DNA sequence: TGTGCCACCAGTGATACGGGACTAGCGGGAGGGCCTGGTGAGGCCCAGTACTTC.

This clonotype was counted at least ten times. The chain links TRBV7-2 to TRBJ2-3; 7 bases line up with TRBD1. V lost 5 bases and J lost 4; bases outside the gene matches: 0. The CDR3 totals 12 residues. Germline assignment: CDR1 SGHTA and CDR2 FQGNSA. The CDR3 loop reads CASSQGADTQYF. The CDR3 region has the DNA TGTGCCAGCAGCCAGGGGGCAGATACGCAGTATTTT.

In its sample, this clonotype was seen a few times. One base away lies a much larger clone, so this may be a sequencing read error. The V call is TRBV29-1, the J call TRBJ2-7; 9 nucleotides match TRBD2. The CDR3 consists of 15 residues. Per germline, CDR1 SQVTM and CDR2 ANQGSEA. V shed 6 bases, J shed 7 bases, and the junction held 16 bases outside the gene matches. The CDR3 reads CSVLRRTSVYNEQYF. CDR3 bases: TGCAGCGTCCTCCGGAGGACTAGCGTTTACAATGAGCAGTACTTC.

At least ten counts were recorded for this clonotype. The CDR3 loop reads CASSLALGEKLFF. DNA for the CDR3: TGCGCCAGCAGCTTGGCCCTTGGGGAAAAACTGTTTTTT. The chain couples TRBV5-1 to TRBJ1-4; D unclear. Trimming cost V 0 bases and J 8 bases, with 8 bases left between them. The CDR3 spans 13 residues. Germline-derived CDR1 and CDR2 are SGHRS and YFSETQ.

V gene TRBV30 combines with J gene TRBJ1-3; D is possibly TRBD1 (5 bases). This CDR3 region has 15 residues. V shed 2 bases and J shed 4 bases, with 15 bases lying between them. Germline V gene sequence: CDR1 GTSNPN, CDR2 SVGIG (reference sequence). The DNA of the CDR3 is TGTGCCTGGAGTACGGGGCAGGGAAAAGGAAACACCATATATTTT. Protein sequence: CAWSTGQGKGNTIYF.

With respect to this clonotype: It may be a read error: a sequence one base away is much more abundant. J is TRBJ2-7 and V is TRBV10-3; D is tentatively TRBD1 or TRBD2 (5 bases each). Germline CDR1 is ENHRY and CDR2 is SYGVKD. The CDR3 is 13 residues long. DNA of the CDR3: TGTGCCAGCAGTTCGTGGGGGAACTACGAGCAGTACTTC. Amino acid sequence: CASSSWGNYEQYF.

A single count supports this clonotype. The genes are TRBV11-2 and TRBJ1-1; D gene unclear. CDR1 SGHAT and CDR2 FQNNGV come from the germline V gene. With 5 bases removed from V and 9 bases from J, the gap between germline ends came to 13 bases. This CDR3 comprises 12 residues. The CDR3 DNA is TGTGCCAGCAGCGTAACACCGGGGAAAGCTTTCTTT. It specifies CASSVTPGKAFF.

This clonotype was recorded only once. V is TRBV7-3 and J is TRBJ2-7, with TRBD2 matching over 9 bases. The DNA end is more similar to TRBJ2-1, so the J call may be wrong. CDR1 SGHTA and CDR2 FQGTGA come from the germline V gene. This CDR3 is 15 amino acids long. CDR3 in DNA: TGTGCCAGCAGCCCCCTAGCGGGAAGGTACAATGAGCAGTTCTTC. Amino acid sequence: CASSPLAGRYNEQFF.